This TCR beta chain is drawn from a study of vaccination and CD4 T cells after COVID-19. Sequencing of cultured CD4+ T cell DNA used the Oncomine TCR Beta short-read assay. MiXCR, applied by TCRdb to the PCR reads, yields one record per CDR3 protein. The profile shows tens of thousands of distinct CDR3 sequences, 42% of them singletons. Time point given: late sampling 161 to 241 days after vaccination in three convalescent patients. Described treatment: roughly nine-day PBMC culture with coronavirus spike peptide pools or control peptides (ViraFEST assay). A remark on this clonotype: Its antigen is currently unknown.

Regarding the study as a whole: The study found median SARS-CoV-2-reactive clonotypes rising from 21 to 38, not significantly.

This receptor was obtained from a human donor who had recovered from COVID-19. Sequenced material: CD4+ T cells from blood, cultured in vitro, taken about 7 months after SARS-CoV-2 vaccination.

The CDR3 bases are TGTGCCAGCTCACCGGACAGGGGGGTCTACGAGCAGTACTTC. Translation gives CASSPDRGVYEQYF. This sequence joins TRBV18 and TRBJ2-7; 10 nucleotides align to TRBD1. V dropped 3 bases and J dropped 3; count of bases not matched to a gene: 2. The CDR3 covers 14 residues. Germline CDR1 reads KGHSH; CDR2 reads LQKENI.